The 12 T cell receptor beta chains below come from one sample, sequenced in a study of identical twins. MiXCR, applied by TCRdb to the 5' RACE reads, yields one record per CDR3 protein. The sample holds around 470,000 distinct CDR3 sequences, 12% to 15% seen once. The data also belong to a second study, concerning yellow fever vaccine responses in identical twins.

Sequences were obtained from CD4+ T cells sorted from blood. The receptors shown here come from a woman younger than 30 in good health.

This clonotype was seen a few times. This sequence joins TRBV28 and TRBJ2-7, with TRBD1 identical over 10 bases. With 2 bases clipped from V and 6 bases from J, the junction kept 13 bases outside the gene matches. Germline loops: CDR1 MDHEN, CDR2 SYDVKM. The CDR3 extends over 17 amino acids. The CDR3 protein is CASSLIVPRDRGIEQYF. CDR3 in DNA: TGTGCCAGCAGTTTAATAGTCCCACGGGACAGGGGTATCGAGCAGTACTTC.

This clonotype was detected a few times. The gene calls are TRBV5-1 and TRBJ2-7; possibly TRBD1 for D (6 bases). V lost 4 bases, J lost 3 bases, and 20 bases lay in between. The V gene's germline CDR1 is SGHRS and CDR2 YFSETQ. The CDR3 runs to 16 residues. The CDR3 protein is CASSETGTLNVYEQYF. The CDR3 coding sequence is TGCGCCAGCAGCGAAACCGGGACATTGAACGTCTACGAGCAGTACTTC. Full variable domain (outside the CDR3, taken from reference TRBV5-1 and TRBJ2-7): KAGVTQTPRYLIKTRGQQVTLSCSPISGHRSVSWYQQTPGQGLQFLFEYFSETQRNKGNFPGRFSGRQFSNSRSEMNVSTLELGDSALYLCASSETGTLNVYEQYFGPGTRLTVT.

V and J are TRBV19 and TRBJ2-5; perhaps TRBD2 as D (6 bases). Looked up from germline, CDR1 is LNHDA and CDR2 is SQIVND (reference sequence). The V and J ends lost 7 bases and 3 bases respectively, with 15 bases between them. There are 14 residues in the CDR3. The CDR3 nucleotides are TGTGCCAGTAATTCCGGGACTTGGAAAGAGACCCAGTACTTC. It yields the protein CASNSGTWKETQYF.

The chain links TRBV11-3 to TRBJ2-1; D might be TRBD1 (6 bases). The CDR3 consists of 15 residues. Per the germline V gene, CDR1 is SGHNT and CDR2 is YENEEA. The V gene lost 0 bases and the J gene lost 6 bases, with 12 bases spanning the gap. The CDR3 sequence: CASSLDSGTFNEQFF. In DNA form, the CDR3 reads TGTGCCAGCAGCTTAGATTCCGGGACATTCAATGAGCAGTTCTTC.

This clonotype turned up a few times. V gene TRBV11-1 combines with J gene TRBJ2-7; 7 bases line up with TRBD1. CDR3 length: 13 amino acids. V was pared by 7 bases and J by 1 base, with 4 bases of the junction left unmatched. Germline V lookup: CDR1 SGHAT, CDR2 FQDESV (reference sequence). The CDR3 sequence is CASTSGQSYEQYF. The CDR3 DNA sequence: TGTGCCAGCACCTCGGGACAGTCCTACGAGCAGTACTTC.

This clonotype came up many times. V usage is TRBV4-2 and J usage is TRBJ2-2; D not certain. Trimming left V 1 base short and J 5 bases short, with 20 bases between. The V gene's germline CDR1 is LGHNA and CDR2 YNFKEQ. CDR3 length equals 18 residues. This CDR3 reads CASSQVVSSPVRTGELFF. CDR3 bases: TGTGCCAGCAGCCAAGTCGTCTCCTCTCCCGTTAGAACCGGGGAGCTGTTTTTT.

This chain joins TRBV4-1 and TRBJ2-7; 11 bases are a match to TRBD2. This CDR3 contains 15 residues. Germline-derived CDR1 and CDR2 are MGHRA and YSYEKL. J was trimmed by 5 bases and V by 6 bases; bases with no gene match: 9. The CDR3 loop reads CASRELAGGPHEQYF. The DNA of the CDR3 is TGCGCCAGCAGAGAATTAGCGGGAGGGCCCCACGAGCAGTACTTC.

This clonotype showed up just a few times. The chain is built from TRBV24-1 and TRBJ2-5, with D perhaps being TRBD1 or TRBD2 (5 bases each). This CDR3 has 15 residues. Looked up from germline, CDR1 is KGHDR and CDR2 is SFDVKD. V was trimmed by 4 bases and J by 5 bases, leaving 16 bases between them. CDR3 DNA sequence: TGTGCCACCAGTGACCCCGGAACTGGGGACGAGACCCAGTACTTC. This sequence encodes CATSDPGTGDETQYF.

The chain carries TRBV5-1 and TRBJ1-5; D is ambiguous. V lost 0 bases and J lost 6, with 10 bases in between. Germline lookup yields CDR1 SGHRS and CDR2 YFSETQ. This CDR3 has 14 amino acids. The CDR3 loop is CASSLGGLFQPQHF. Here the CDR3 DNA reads TGCGCCAGCAGCTTGGGGGGTTTATTTCAGCCCCAGCATTTT.

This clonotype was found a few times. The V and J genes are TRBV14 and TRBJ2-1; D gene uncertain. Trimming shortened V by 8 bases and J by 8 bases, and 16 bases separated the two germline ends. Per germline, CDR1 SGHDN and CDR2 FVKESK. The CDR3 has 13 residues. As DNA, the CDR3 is TGTGCCAGCCAGGACGCCCTTATGGATGAGCAGTTCTTC. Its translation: CASQDALMDEQFF.

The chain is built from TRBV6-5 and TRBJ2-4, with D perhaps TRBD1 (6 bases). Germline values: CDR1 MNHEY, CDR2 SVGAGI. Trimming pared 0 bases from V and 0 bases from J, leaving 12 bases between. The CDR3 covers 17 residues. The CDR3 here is CASSYSGQLLAKNIQYF. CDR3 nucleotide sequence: TGTGCCAGCAGTTACTCAGGACAGCTTCTAGCCAAAAACATTCAGTACTTC.

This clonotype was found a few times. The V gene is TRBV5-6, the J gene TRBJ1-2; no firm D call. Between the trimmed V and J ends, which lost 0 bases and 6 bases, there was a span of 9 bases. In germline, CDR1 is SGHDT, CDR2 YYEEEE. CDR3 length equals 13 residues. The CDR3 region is CASSLGLRDGYTF. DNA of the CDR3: TGTGCCAGCAGCTTGGGGCTTAGGGATGGCTACACCTTC.